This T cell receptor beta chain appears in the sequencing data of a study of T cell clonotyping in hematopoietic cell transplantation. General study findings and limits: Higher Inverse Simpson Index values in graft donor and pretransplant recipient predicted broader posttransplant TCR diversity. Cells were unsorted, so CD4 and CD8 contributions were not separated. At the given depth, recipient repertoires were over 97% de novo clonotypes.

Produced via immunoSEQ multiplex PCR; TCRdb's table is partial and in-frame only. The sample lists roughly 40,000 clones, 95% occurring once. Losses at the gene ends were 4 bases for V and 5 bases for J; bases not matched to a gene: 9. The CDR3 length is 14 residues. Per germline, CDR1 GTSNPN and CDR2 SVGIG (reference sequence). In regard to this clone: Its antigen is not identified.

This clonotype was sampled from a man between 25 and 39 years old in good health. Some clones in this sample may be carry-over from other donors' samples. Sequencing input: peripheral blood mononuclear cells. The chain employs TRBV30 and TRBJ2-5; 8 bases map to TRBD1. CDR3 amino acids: CAWTKDRVGETQYF. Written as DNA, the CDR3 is TGTGCCTGGACCAAGGACAGGGTTGGCGAGACCCAGTACTTC.